This T cell receptor beta chain is from a study of T cells in Graves' hyperthyroidism and ophthalmopathy. Amplified TCR beta CDR3 regions derived from RNA transcripts. The primer set for the first-round RT-PCR of the TCR CDR3 was HTBI. TCRdb analysed the multiplex PCR reads with MiXCR anew, one entry per CDR3 protein. The repertoire holds roughly 700,000 distinct CDR3 sequences, with roughly 32% as singletons. Looked up from germline, CDR1 is SQVTM and CDR2 is ANQGSEA. This CDR3 spans 11 amino acids. As concerns this clonotype: The antigen remains undetermined.

Patients were aged 18 to 65, had disease duration under 2 months, and had newly diagnosed hyperthyroidism. Fresh peripheral blood, roughly 9.8 ml of it, supplied the PBMCs. Study findings and constraints: Blood also showed most of the thyroid clonotypes that were expanded above 0.001.

Sequenced input: blood. The origin of this receptor is a woman between 35 and 50 years old with Graves' hyperthyroidism. The rearrangement joins TRBV29-1 to TRBJ1-1; unclear D gene. CDR3 nucleotides: TGCAGTTTAGGCGGGATTAATGAAGCTTTCTTT. Its protein product is CSLGGINEAFF. Full variable domain (rest looked up from reference TRBV29-1 and TRBJ1-1): SAVISQKPSRDICQRGTSLTIQCQVDSQVTMMFWYRQQPGQSLTLIATANQGSEATYESGFVIDKFPISRPNLTFSTLTVSNMSPEDSSIYLCSLGGINEAFFGQGTRLTVV.